The TCR beta chain described here comes from a study of OX40 agonist ivuxolimab in advanced cancers. With regard to the full study: Ivuxolimab was an agonistic, fully human IgG2 monoclonal antibody directed against OX40 (CD134), a costimulatory receptor. Intravenous ivuxolimab was administered to patients every 2 weeks at six dose levels: 0.01, 0.1, 0.3, 1.5, 3 and 10 mg/kg. Of the approximately 54 patients in dose escalation, about 20 had hepatocellular carcinoma, roughly 15 had melanoma, 9 had renal cell carcinoma and 9 had head and neck cancer. The dose-escalation cohort was about 83% male with a mean age of about 60 years, ranging from roughly 20 to 80. Prior anti-PD-1, anti-PD-L1 or anti-CTLA-4 therapy was permitted, and approximately 41% of dose-escalation patients had received checkpoint inhibitors. Three dose-escalation patients achieved partial responses, one with hepatocellular carcinoma and two with cutaneous melanoma. Peripheral TCRbeta sequencing was intended to test whether TCR sequence diversity was altered and clonal T-cell expansion was caused by ivuxolimab. The paper describes the monotherapy dose-escalation part (N ≈ 49 patients) of the phase I trial of ivuxolimab. The full study reports these points: In the 0.1-3.0 mg/kg groups, partial responders were among the patients with the lowest normalized peripheral clonal expansion, particularly in CD8+ T cells. The antigen specificity of the clonally expanded peripheral T cells was not determined. After ivuxolimab, CD8+ T cells had more expanded clones than CD4+ T cells on average. At doses from 0.1 to 3.0 mg/kg, clonal expansion was seen in both CD4+ and CD8+ blood T cells between baseline and week 6. Low levels of normalized T-cell clonal expansion were also seen in some patients who did not respond.

Patients with a history of autoimmune disease or receiving systemic immunosuppression were excluded from the trial. In every dose cohort, peripheral blood was drawn for TCR sequencing at baseline, cycle 4 day 1, and cycle 7 day 1. Samples came from an open-label, multicenter, first-in-human phase I dose-escalation trial of ivuxolimab. The trial enrolled adults with locally advanced or metastatic head and neck squamous cell, hepatocellular, melanoma or renal cell carcinoma. Before TCR sequencing, CD4+ and CD8+ T cells were separately sorted from peripheral blood. Comment on this clone: Its antigen specificity is not known. Within one base of it there is no much larger clone, and no base qualities were kept.

To sequence the TCRbeta CDR3 region, genomic DNA was isolated from the sorted cells. TCRbeta CDR3 regions were sequenced using the immunoSEQ Assay. The source is immuneACCESS, and TCRdb retained only in-frame sequences with V and J called. Part of the clones is not carried over; for the studies checked, unresolved V genes explain less than half of this, and the remainder is unexplained. The sample table shows 60,000 to 85,000 clones, and roughly 90% are seen once. The leading ten clones occupy roughly 0.98% of the sample. V has 7 bases trimmed and J has 7 bases trimmed; junction bases matching no gene number 11. Including cysteine and phenylalanine, the CDR3 has 15 amino acids. Of the read, only the CDR3 DNA is kept; its 45 bases are in frame from base 1. CDR1 and CDR2 are read off the germline V gene as MNHEY and SVGAGI.

The sequence was obtained from an adult with an advanced solid tumor such as melanoma, head and neck, liver or kidney cancer. This chain is built from TRBV6-5 and TRBJ2-1; 9 middle bases align to TRBD1. The material was CD4+ or CD8+ T cells sorted from blood, obtained in a trial of the OX40 agonist ivuxolimab. The DNA sequence is given as TGTGCCAGCACCACCCCGGGACAGGGTGGAAATGAGCAGTTCTTC. Its translation reads: CASTTPGQGGNEQFF.